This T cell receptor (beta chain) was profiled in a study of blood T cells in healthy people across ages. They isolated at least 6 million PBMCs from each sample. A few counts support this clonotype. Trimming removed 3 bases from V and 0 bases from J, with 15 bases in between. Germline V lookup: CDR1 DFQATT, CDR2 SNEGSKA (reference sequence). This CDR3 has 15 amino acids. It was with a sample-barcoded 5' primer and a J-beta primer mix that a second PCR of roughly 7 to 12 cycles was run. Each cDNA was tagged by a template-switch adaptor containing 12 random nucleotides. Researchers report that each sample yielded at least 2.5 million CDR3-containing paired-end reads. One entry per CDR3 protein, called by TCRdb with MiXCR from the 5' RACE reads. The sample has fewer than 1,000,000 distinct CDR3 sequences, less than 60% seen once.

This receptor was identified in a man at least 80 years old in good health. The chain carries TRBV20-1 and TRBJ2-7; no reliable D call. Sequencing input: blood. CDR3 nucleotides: TGCAGTGCTAGTTGGGTCAGCGCTAGCTCCTACGAGCAGTACTTC. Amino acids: CSASWVSASSYEQYF.